Included here is one T cell receptor (beta chain) sequence, with context. Its cognate antigen is unknown. The data stem from a study of cytomegalovirus exposure and HLA in healthy donors. CDR1 is SGHTS and CDR2 is YDEGEE in the germline V gene. The CDR3 is 14 residues long. V was shortened by 3 bases and J by 6 bases, with 16 bases between the two germline ends. General study points: In vitro data verified three CMV-associated chains as specific for CMV antigens. Based on reports, TCR beta sequences accurately predicted HLA-A and HLA-B alleles for most subjects.

60 Vbeta and 13 Jbeta primers were used in PCR. Produced via immunoSEQ multiplex PCR; TCRdb's table is partial and in-frame only. The sample comprises approximately 150,000 clones, 65% to 70% of which are singletons, and 4.5% rests with the top ten. The receptor was derived from a woman under 30 in good health and CMV-seropositive. The sample consisted of PBMCs. The chain carries TRBV5-8 and TRBJ2-7; D uncertain. CDR3 DNA: TGTGCCAGCAGCTCCGAATCCGACTCAAGCGAGCAGTACTTC. Translated, it gives CASSSESDSSEQYF.